A single sample is the source of the 4 T cell receptor beta chains below, sequenced in a study of cytomegalovirus exposure and HLA in healthy donors. With 60 Vbeta and 13 Jbeta primers, the PCR was carried out. The repertoire was sequenced with immunoSEQ multiplex PCR; TCRdb's copy has only in-frame clones and lacks some. The data contain roughly 140,000 clones, approximately 71% of them singletons. The source material was PBMCs. The receptors derive from a woman in her fifties or sixties in good health and CMV-seronegative.

This chain connects TRBV2 to TRBJ1-3; weak D call: TRBD1 (5 bases). Per the germline V gene, CDR1 is SNHLY and CDR2 is FYNNEI. Between the trimmed V and J ends, which lost 6 bases and 0 bases, there was a span of 9 bases. This CDR3 is 14 amino acids long. The CDR3 reads CASRGGSSGNTIYF. Here the CDR3 DNA reads TGTGCCAGCAGGGGGGGGTCCTCTGGAAACACCATATATTTT.

V usage is TRBV5-6 and J usage is TRBJ1-3, with TRBD1 as a possible D gene (5 bases). Germline CDR1 is SGHDT and CDR2 is YYEEEE. The CDR3 loop spans 16 amino acids. Trimming took 1 base from V and 0 from J, leaving 11 bases between them. CDR3 bases: TGTGCCAGCAGCTTGAGACAGACGAGCTCTGGAAACACCATATATTTT. As protein: CASSLRQTSSGNTIYF.

The V call is TRBV6-1, the J call TRBJ1-1, with D maybe TRBD1 (6 bases). Germline values: CDR1 MNHNS, CDR2 SASEGT. The CDR3 contains 14 residues. Deletions cut 3 bases from V and 4 bases from J, with 12 bases between. The CDR3 DNA reads TGTGCCAGCAGTGACCCAACAGGGATCACTGAAGCTTTCTTT. Translating it yields CASSDPTGITEAFF.

The chain has TRBV2 and TRBJ2-7; D might be TRBD2 (6 bases). Trimming pared 7 bases from V and 3 bases from J, leaving 10 bases between. The V gene's germline CDR1 is SNHLY and CDR2 FYNNEI. CDR3 size: 12 residues. The CDR3 protein is CASKEGGYEQYF. CDR3 in DNA: TGTGCCAGCAAAGAGGGAGGCTACGAGCAGTACTTC.